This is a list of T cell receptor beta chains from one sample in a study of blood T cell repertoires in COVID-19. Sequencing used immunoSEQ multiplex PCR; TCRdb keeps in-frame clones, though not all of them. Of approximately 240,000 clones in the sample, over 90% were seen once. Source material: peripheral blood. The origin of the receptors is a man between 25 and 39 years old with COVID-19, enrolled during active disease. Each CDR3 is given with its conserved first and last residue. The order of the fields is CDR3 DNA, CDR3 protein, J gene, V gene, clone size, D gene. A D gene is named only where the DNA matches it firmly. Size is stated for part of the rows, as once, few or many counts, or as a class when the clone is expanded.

cdr3_nt: TGTGCCAGCAGCTCCGTGGGGGGGGAGGACTACAATGAGCAGTTCTTC
cdr3_aa: CASSSVGGEDYNEQFF
j_call: TRBJ2-1
v_call: TRBV13
clone_size: .
d_call: TRBD2

cdr3_nt: TGTGCCAGCAGTGACGCAGCGGGGGGGCCTGTGGGGACCCAGTACTTC
cdr3_aa: CASSDAAGGPVGTQYF
j_call: TRBJ2-5
v_call: TRBV2
clone_size: .
d_call: TRBD2

cdr3_nt: TGTGCCAGCAGCCGAGGGACAGGGAGTTACAATGAGCAGTTCTTC
cdr3_aa: CASSRGTGSYNEQFF
j_call: TRBJ2-1
v_call: TRBV11-2
clone_size: .
d_call: TRBD1

cdr3_nt: TGTGCCAGCAGGGGGCATGATAATGAAAAACTGTTTTTT
cdr3_aa: CASRGHDNEKLFF
j_call: TRBJ1-4
v_call: TRBV2
clone_size: once
d_call: .

cdr3_nt: TGCGCCAGCAGCCACGGACAGGGGAAGGACGAGCAGTACTTC
cdr3_aa: CASSHGQGKDEQYF
j_call: TRBJ2-7
v_call: TRBV5-1
clone_size: .
d_call: TRBD1

cdr3_nt: TGTGCCAGCAGCCAGGGGACTTACAATGAGCAGTTCTTC
cdr3_aa: CASSQGTYNEQFF
j_call: TRBJ2-1
v_call: TRBV3-1/TRBV3-2
clone_size: .
d_call: .

cdr3_nt: TGTGCCAGCAGCCACCCAGAGGCGACTGAAGCTTTCTTT
cdr3_aa: CASSHPEATEAFF
j_call: TRBJ1-1
v_call: TRBV6-5
clone_size: .
d_call: .

cdr3_nt: TGTGCCAGCAGTTTAACTACAGGGAGCACTGAAGCTTTCTTT
cdr3_aa: CASSLTTGSTEAFF
j_call: TRBJ1-1
v_call: TRBV6-4
clone_size: .
d_call: .

cdr3_nt: TGTGCCAGCAGCCTAACGGGGACAGAGTCTTTCACAGATACGCAGTATTTT
cdr3_aa: CASSLTGTESFTDTQYF
j_call: TRBJ2-3
v_call: TRBV11-2
clone_size: .
d_call: TRBD1

cdr3_nt: TGCGCCAGCAGATCAAGACAGGGGGCGAGTCTTAGCTCCTACAATGAGCAGTTCTTC
cdr3_aa: CASRSRQGASLSSYNEQFF
j_call: TRBJ2-1
v_call: TRBV5-1
clone_size: .
d_call: TRBD1

cdr3_nt: TGTGCCAGCTCACCAGAGGATGGACCGGGACAGCCCCAGCATTTT
cdr3_aa: CASSPEDGPGQPQHF
j_call: TRBJ1-5
v_call: TRBV18
clone_size: .
d_call: .

cdr3_nt: TGCGCCAGCAGCAGTACGACAGAACAGAACACTGAAGCTTTCTTT
cdr3_aa: CASSSTTEQNTEAFF
j_call: TRBJ1-1
v_call: TRBV5-1
clone_size: .
d_call: .

cdr3_nt: TGTGCCAGCAGCCCCATGACAGGCGGATTGGGTCAGCCCCAGCATTTT
cdr3_aa: CASSPMTGGLGQPQHF
j_call: TRBJ1-5
v_call: TRBV3-1/TRBV3-2
clone_size: .
d_call: .